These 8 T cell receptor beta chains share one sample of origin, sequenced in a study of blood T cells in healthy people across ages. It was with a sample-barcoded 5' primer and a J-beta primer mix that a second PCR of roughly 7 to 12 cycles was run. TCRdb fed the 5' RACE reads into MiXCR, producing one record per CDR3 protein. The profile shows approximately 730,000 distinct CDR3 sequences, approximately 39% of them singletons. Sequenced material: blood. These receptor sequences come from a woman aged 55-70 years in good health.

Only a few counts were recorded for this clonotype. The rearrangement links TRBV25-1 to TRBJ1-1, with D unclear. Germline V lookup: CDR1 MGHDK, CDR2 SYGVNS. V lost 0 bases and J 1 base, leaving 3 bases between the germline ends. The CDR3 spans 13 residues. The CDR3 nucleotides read TGTGCCAGCAGTGAATATGCGAACACTGAAGCTTTCTTT. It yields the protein CASSEYANTEAFF.

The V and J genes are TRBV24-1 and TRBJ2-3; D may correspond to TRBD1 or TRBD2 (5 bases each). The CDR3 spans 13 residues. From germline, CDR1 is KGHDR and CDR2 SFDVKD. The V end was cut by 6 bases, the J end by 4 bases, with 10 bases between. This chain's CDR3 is CATSRDASDTQYF. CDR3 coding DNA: TGTGCCACCAGTCGGGACGCCTCAGATACGCAGTATTTT.

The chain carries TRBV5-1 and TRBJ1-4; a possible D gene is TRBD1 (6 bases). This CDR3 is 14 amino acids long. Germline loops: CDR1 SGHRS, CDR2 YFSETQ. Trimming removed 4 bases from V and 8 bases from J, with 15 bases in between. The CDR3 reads CASSPDSVGEKLFF. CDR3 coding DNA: TGCGCCAGCAGCCCGGACAGTGTCGGAGAAAAACTGTTTTTT.

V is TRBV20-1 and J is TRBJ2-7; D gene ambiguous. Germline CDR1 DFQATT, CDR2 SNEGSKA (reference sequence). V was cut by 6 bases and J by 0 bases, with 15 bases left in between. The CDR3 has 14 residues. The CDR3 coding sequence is TGCAGTGCCATTCCTGCCCCGGCCTCCTACGAGCAGTACTTC. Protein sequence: CSAIPAPASYEQYF.

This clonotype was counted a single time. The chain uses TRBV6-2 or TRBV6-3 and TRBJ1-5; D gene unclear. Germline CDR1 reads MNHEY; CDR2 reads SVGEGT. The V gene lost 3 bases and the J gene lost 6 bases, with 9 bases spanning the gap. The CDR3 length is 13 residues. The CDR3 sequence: CASSYSGFQPQHF. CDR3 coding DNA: TGTGCCAGCAGTTATAGCGGGTTTCAGCCCCAGCATTTT.

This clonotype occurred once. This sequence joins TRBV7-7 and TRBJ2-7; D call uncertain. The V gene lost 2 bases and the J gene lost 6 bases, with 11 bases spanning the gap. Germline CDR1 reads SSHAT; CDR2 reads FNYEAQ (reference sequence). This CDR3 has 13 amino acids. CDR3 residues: CASSLTLAAEQYF. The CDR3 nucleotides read TGTGCCAGCAGCTTAACCCTGGCTGCCGAGCAGTACTTC.

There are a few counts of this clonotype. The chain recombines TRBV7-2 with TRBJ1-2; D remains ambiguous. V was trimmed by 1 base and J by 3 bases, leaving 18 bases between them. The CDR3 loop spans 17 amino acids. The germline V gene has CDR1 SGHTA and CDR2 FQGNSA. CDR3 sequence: CASSLVLGPSPHYGYTF. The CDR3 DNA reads TGTGCCAGCAGCTTAGTTCTAGGGCCCAGCCCGCACTATGGCTACACCTTC.

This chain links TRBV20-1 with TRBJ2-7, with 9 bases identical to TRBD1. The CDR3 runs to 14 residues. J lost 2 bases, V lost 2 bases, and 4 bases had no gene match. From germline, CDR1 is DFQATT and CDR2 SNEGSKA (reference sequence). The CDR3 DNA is TGCAGTGCTAGATTGGACAGGGGAACCTACGAGCAGTACTTC. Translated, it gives CSARLDRGTYEQYF.